This T cell receptor beta chain was sequenced during a study of shared clonotypes between healthy human individuals. Terminally differentiated effector memory CD45RA+ cells were excluded from the naive CD8 cells, which were CD45RO-negative and positively selected for CCR7. This clone came up once. The method was immunoSEQ multiplex PCR; TCRdb's version includes in-frame clones alone and lacks a portion of them. Among about 2.1 million clones, approximately 92% were seen once, and the ten largest hold roughly 1.7%. Sequenced: naive CD8+ T cells from PBMCs. This receptor was identified in a man aged 18-30 years in good health. Some clones in this sample may be carry-over from other donors' samples.

In nucleotides, the CDR3 is TGTGCCAGCAGCCAAGCCCTTACAGAGTCCCAAGGCATTCAGTACTTC. Protein sequence: CASSQALTESQGIQYF. V gene TRBV4-2 combines with J gene TRBJ2-4, with D hard to call. Per germline, CDR1 LGHNA and CDR2 YNFKEQ. The CDR3 loop spans 16 amino acids. V lost 1 base, J lost 9 bases, and 19 bases lay in between.